Listed below are T cell receptor beta chains from one sample, sequenced in a study of molecular identifiers for immune sequencing clone quantification. Each CDR3 protein gets one entry after TCRdb re-called the PCR reads with MiXCR. This table has 400,000 to 600,000 distinct CDR3 sequences, around 25% appearing once. Sequencing input: naive CD8+ T cells from blood, with Jurkat cell RNA spiked in. These receptors originate from a human donor in good health. Some libraries in this study had Jurkat cell RNA spiked in. CDR3s include the opening cysteine and the closing phenylalanine or tryptophan. Each record gives: J gene, D gene, V gene, clone size, CDR3 DNA, CDR3 protein. The D gene is left open where the match is weak. Clone size, where shown, is once, few, many, or a class for clones that have expanded.

TRBJ2-4,NA,TRBV5-6,NA,TGTGCCAGCAGCACCGAGTTGACAGGTCGCATTCAGTACTTC,CASSTELTGRIQYF
TRBJ2-4,TRBD2,TRBV6-6,many,TGTGCCAGCAGTTACTCTATGGCGGGAGTGGAAAACATTCAGTACTTC,CASSYSMAGVENIQYF
TRBJ1-2,TRBD1,TRBV7-6,few,TGTGCCAGCAGCCCCACGGACAGGGTAGGAGGTGGCTACACCTTC,CASSPTDRVGGGYTF
TRBJ2-3,NA,TRBV2,many,TGTGCCAGCAGTTCCCAGGAATCTAGCACAGATACGCAGTATTTT,CASSSQESSTDTQYF
TRBJ1-1,NA,TRBV9,NA,TGTGCCTGCAGCACCGTGAGTGGGACTGAAGCTTTCTTT,CACSTVSGTEAFF
TRBJ2-3,TRBD2,TRBV2,NA,TGTGCCAGCAGAGGAGCGGGGGGACTCCCAGATACGCAGTATTTT,CASRGAGGLPDTQYF
TRBJ1-5,NA,TRBV6-6,few,TGTGCCAGCAGTTACCCCAACAGGGTTGGCCAGCCCCAGCATTTT,CASSYPNRVGQPQHF
TRBJ2-5,NA,TRBV21-1,NA,TGTGCCAGCAGCAAATCCTCTACTCGGACAGGGGAAGAGACCCAGTACTTC,CASSKSSTRTGEETQYF
TRBJ2-5,NA,TRBV27,NA,TGTGCCAGCAGTTTTTTCCCATCCCAAGAGACCCAGTACTTC,CASSFFPSQETQYF
TRBJ2-5,TRBD2,TRBV9,few,TGTGCCAGCAGCGTAGGGGCTAGCGGGGCCCAAGAGACCCAGTACTTC,CASSVGASGAQETQYF
TRBJ2-7,TRBD2,TRBV7-2,many,TGTGCCAGCAGCTGGACTAGCGGGAGGGTCTACGAGCAGTACTTC,CASSWTSGRVYEQYF
TRBJ2-3,TRBD2,TRBV9,NA,TGTGCCAGCAGCGTACCTACCGGGACTAGCGTTTCAGATACGCAGTATTTT,CASSVPTGTSVSDTQYF
TRBJ2-3,TRBD2,TRBV7-9,many,TGTGCCAGCAGCGCAGTCGCTAGCGGGAGTTCAGATACGCAGTATTTT,CASSAVASGSSDTQYF
TRBJ2-7,NA,TRBV3-1,few,TGTGCCAGCAGCCCGGGGCGGGGATATTCCTACGAGCAGTACTTC,CASSPGRGYSYEQYF
TRBJ2-7,NA,TRBV30,NA,TGTGCCTGGAGGGGGACCGGGCTCGAGCAGTACTTC,CAWRGTGLEQYF
TRBJ2-3,NA,TRBV6-5,NA,TGTGCCAGCAGTGACGCACGGAGAGACACAGATACGCAGTATTTT,CASSDARRDTDTQYF
TRBJ1-2,NA,TRBV14,once,TGTGCCAGCAGCCAAACAGGGATTTTTGGCTGCACCTTC,CASSQTGIFGCTF
TRBJ2-7,NA,TRBV5-1,many,TGCGCCAGCAGTTGGAACACCTACGAGCAGTACTTC,CASSWNTYEQYF
TRBJ2-1,NA,TRBV28,few,TGTGCCAGCAGCCCATCAATTGGTACTTACAATGAGCAGTTCTTC,CASSPSIGTYNEQFF
TRBJ2-5,TRBD1,TRBV5-1,many,TGCGCCAGCAGCCCGGACAGGGAGCAAGAGACCCAGTACTTC,CASSPDREQETQYF
TRBJ1-5,NA,TRBV19,few,TGTGCCAGTAGCCTAACGACGGGGGGAAATCAGCCCCAGCATTTT,CASSLTTGGNQPQHF
TRBJ2-1,NA,TRBV2,NA,TGTGCCAGCAGTGAACTATACAATGAGCAGTTCTTC,CASSELYNEQFF
TRBJ2-7,TRBD2,TRBV20-1,many,TGCAGTGCTAAGTCCGGGACTAGCGGCTACGAGCAGTACTTC,CSAKSGTSGYEQYF
TRBJ2-3,TRBD2,TRBV7-7,few,TGTGCTAGCAGCGAGACTAGCGGCACTAGCACAGATACGCAGTATTTT,CASSETSGTSTDTQYF
TRBJ2-3,TRBD1,TRBV30,many,TGTGCCTGGAGCTCGGGACAGGCTAGCACAGATACGCAGTATTTT,CAWSSGQASTDTQYF